What follows are 20 T cell receptor beta chains derived from one specimen sequenced in a study of blood T cell repertoires in COVID-19. Using immunoSEQ multiplex PCR, the repertoire was profiled, and TCRdb retains in-frame clones only, with some absent. The sample has approximately 89,000 clones, about 96% seen once. Material for sequencing was peripheral blood. These receptors all come from a human donor with active COVID-19. The donor label of this sample is uncertain.

The J gene is TRBJ2-7, the V gene TRBV11-2, with 8 nucleotides matching TRBD1. The CDR3 is 15 residues long. The J segment lost 7 bases and the V segment lost 0 bases, leaving 8 bases of the junction unmatched. Per germline, CDR1 SGHAT and CDR2 FQNNGV. DNA for the CDR3: TGTGCCAGCAGCTTAGACTGGGACAGGCTGTGGGAGCAGTACTTC. This translates into CASSLDWDRLWEQYF.

V and J are TRBV28 and TRBJ2-1, with 8 bases that match TRBD1. CDR1 is MDHEN, CDR2 SYDVKM, per germline. The J segment lost 7 bases and the V segment lost 4 bases, leaving 9 bases of the junction unmatched. CDR3 size: 15 residues. The CDR3 DNA sequence: TGTGCCAGCAGTTCGCAGGGGGCGGGTAGAAATGAGCAGTTCTTC. Protein product: CASSSQGAGRNEQFF. The full variable domain, in which reference TRBV28 and TRBJ2-1 provide the parts outside the CDR3, is DVKVTQSSRYLVKRTGEKVFLECVQDMDHENMFWYRQDPGLGLRLIYFSYDVKMKEKGDIPEGYSVSREKKERFSLILESASTNQTSMYLCASSSQGAGRNEQFFGPGTRLTVL.

The chain uses TRBV27 and TRBJ2-7; D may be TRBD1 (6 bases). Trimming shortened V by 5 bases and J by 7 bases, and 18 bases separated the two germline ends. From germline, CDR1 is MNHEY and CDR2 SMNVEV (reference sequence). The CDR3 has 14 amino acids. As DNA, the CDR3 is TGTGCCAGCAGTCCCAACAGGGTGTTAGGAGAGCAGTACTTC. Translated, it gives CASSPNRVLGEQYF.

This clone was picked up one time. The rearrangement links TRBV11-3 to TRBJ1-3; D ambiguous. CDR1 is SGHNT, CDR2 YENEEA, per germline. V gave up 0 bases and J gave up 2 bases, with 8 bases separating them. There are 15 residues in the CDR3. CDR3 protein: CASSLDPGTGNTIYF. CDR3 bases: TGTGCCAGCAGCTTAGATCCCGGGACTGGAAACACCATATATTTT.

The chain carries TRBV4-1 and TRBJ2-5, with 8 bases fitting TRBD2. CDR1 is MGHRA, CDR2 YSYEKL, per germline. Unmatched junction bases numbered 9, after V lost 0 bases and J lost 3 bases. The CDR3 has 17 amino acids. CDR3: CASSQDYFSGEKETQYF. CDR3 bases: TGCGCCAGCAGCCAAGATTATTTTAGCGGGGAAAAAGAGACCCAGTACTTC.

The sample holds one count of this clone. This rearrangement joins TRBV9 to TRBJ2-1; 9 nucleotides match TRBD2. Germline CDR1 reads SGDLS; CDR2 reads YYNGEE. With 0 bases clipped from V and 6 bases from J, the junction kept 4 bases outside the gene matches. The CDR3 extends over 15 amino acids. The CDR3 coding sequence is TGTGCCAGCAGCGTAGGGGAGCGGGAGGTCAATGAGCAGTTCTTC. Protein: CASSVGEREVNEQFF.

The gene calls are TRBV24-1 and TRBJ2-7; 7 bases are a match to TRBD2. The junction had 6 bases not matched to a gene; V was cut back by 1 base and J by 4 bases. CDR1 KGHDR and CDR2 SFDVKD come from the germline V gene. This CDR3 has 15 amino acids. This CDR3 is CATSDFSLAAYEQYF. As DNA, the CDR3 is TGTGCCACCAGTGATTTCAGCCTAGCGGCTTACGAGCAGTACTTC.

The V and J genes are TRBV19 and TRBJ2-7; no clear D. In germline, CDR1 is LNHDA, CDR2 SQIVND (reference sequence). Trimming shortened V by 6 bases and J by 0 bases, and 12 bases separated the two germline ends. The CDR3 runs 14 residues. CDR3 loop: CASREAPSSYEQYF. CDR3 bases: TGTGCCAGTAGAGAAGCGCCCAGCTCCTACGAGCAGTACTTC.

This clone was counted a single time. The chain has TRBV24-1 and TRBJ2-5; D gene ambiguous. The V and J ends lost 4 bases and 0 bases respectively, with 8 bases between them. This CDR3 contains 14 residues. Germline-derived CDR1 and CDR2 are KGHDR and SFDVKD. The CDR3 loop reads CATSEYGYQETQYF. CDR3 DNA sequence: TGTGCCACCAGTGAATACGGTTACCAAGAGACCCAGTACTTC.

The V and J genes are TRBV19 and TRBJ2-5, with 11 positions matching TRBD1. TRBJ2-7 matches the DNA end more closely, so the J call is doubtful. CDR1 is LNHDA and CDR2 is SQIVND in the germline V gene (reference sequence). The CDR3 length is 15 residues. CDR3 amino acids: CASSSRDRGIHEQYF. The CDR3 nucleotides read TGTGCCAGTAGTTCCCGGGACAGGGGGATCCACGAGCAGTACTTC.

The chain links TRBV27 to TRBJ2-1; the D is unclear. This CDR3 region has 13 residues. Germline loops: CDR1 MNHEY, CDR2 SMNVEV (reference sequence). V was pared by 0 bases and J by 5 bases, with 5 bases between. The CDR3 sequence: CASSLSANNEQFF. The CDR3 coding sequence is TGTGCCAGCAGTTTATCAGCTAACAATGAGCAGTTCTTC.

The chain links TRBV6-2 or TRBV6-3 to TRBJ2-1, with 8 bases aligning to TRBD2. Germline V gene data show CDR1 as MNHEY and CDR2 as SVGEGT. V dropped 6 bases and J dropped 0; count of bases not matched to a gene: 4. The CDR3 spans 15 residues. The CDR3 loop reads CASSILAASYNEQFF. CDR3 DNA sequence: TGTGCCAGCAGCATACTAGCGGCCTCCTACAATGAGCAGTTCTTC.

The chain couples TRBV29-1 to TRBJ1-5; D is ambiguous. V was shortened by 0 bases and J by 0 bases, with 15 bases between the two germline ends. Germline V gives CDR1 SQVTM, CDR2 ANQGSEA. The CDR3 runs 17 residues. CDR3 sequence reads: CSVEDPVTQFSNQPQHF. DNA of the CDR3: TGCAGCGTTGAAGATCCGGTAACCCAATTTAGCAATCAGCCCCAGCATTTT.

The CDR3 protein is CASSDRGLRGNTIYF. In DNA, the CDR3 is TGTGCCAGCAGTGATAGGGGGTTGCGTGGAAACACCATATATTTT. The rearrangement links TRBV2 to TRBJ1-3, with TRBD1 as a possible D gene (6 bases). This CDR3 is built from 15 residues. Germline lookup yields CDR1 SNHLY and CDR2 FYNNEI. The V end was cut by 3 bases, the J end by 3 bases, with 12 bases between.

This chain joins TRBV10-3 and TRBJ2-2; 11 bases match TRBD2. This CDR3 is 16 amino acids long. Trimming took 2 bases from V and 7 from J; bases not matched to a gene: 6. CDR1 is ENHRY and CDR2 is SYGVKD in the germline V gene. This CDR3 reads CAISEVLAGVLGELFF. In DNA form, the CDR3 reads TGTGCCATCAGTGAGGTACTAGCGGGAGTCCTCGGGGAGCTGTTTTTT.

The CDR3 DNA reads as TGTGCCAGCAGCGCAGGGGGCGCCCGGGAGCTGTTTTTT. The encoded protein is CASSAGGARELFF. The chain carries TRBV9 and TRBJ2-2, with 8 bases matching TRBD1. V trimming: 3 bases; J trimming: 9 bases; junction bases outside the gene matches: 4. Germline V gene sequence: CDR1 SGDLS, CDR2 YYNGEE. This CDR3 is built from 13 residues.

The chain links TRBV28 to TRBJ2-2; 7 bases align to TRBD1. With 7 bases clipped from V and 5 bases from J, the junction kept 7 bases outside the gene matches. The CDR3 is made up of 14 amino acids. CDR1 is MDHEN, CDR2 SYDVKM, per germline. In nucleotides, the CDR3 is TGTGCCAGCATGGGCAGGGGGAAGACCGGGGAGCTGTTTTTT. It yields the protein CASMGRGKTGELFF.

The CDR3 is CASSSTVISYEQYF. DNA for the CDR3: TGTGCCAGCAGCTCGACAGTTATCTCCTACGAGCAGTACTTC. V usage is TRBV7-2 and J usage is TRBJ2-7; weak D call: TRBD1 (5 bases). V was cut by 4 bases and J by 0 bases, with 10 bases left in between. In germline, CDR1 is SGHTA, CDR2 FQGNSA. CDR3 length: 14 residues.

The rearrangement links TRBV18 to TRBJ2-2; unclear D gene. Trimming removed 0 bases from V and 4 bases from J, with 9 bases in between. Germline V gives CDR1 KGHSH, CDR2 LQKENI. CDR3 size: 15 residues. The CDR3 DNA reads TGTGCCAGCTCACCACCGATGGGCTCCACCGGGGAGCTGTTTTTT. It translates to CASSPPMGSTGELFF.

The chain has TRBV6-5 and TRBJ1-4; 8 nucleotides agree with TRBD1. The junction had 6 bases not matched to a gene; V was cut back by 4 bases and J by 8 bases. Per germline, CDR1 MNHEY and CDR2 SVGAGI. The CDR3 runs to 14 residues. CDR3 coding DNA: TGTGCCAGCAGTTCCAGACAGGGGAGGGAAAAACTGTTTTTT. Protein: CASSSRQGREKLFF.